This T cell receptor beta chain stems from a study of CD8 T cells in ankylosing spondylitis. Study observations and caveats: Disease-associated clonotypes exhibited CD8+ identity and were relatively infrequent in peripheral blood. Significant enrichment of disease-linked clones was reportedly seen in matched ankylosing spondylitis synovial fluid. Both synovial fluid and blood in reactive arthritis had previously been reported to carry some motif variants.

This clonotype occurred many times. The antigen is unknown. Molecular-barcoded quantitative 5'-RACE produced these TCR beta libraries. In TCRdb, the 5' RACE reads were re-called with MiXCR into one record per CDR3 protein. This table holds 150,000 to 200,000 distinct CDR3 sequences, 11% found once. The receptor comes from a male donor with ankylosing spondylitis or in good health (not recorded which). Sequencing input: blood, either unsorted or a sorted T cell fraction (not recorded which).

CDR3 sequence: CASSPGISGHNEQFF. The CDR3 DNA follows: TGTGCCAGCTCACCGGGCATCAGCGGCCACAATGAGCAGTTCTTC. This chain links TRBV18 with TRBJ2-1; D is perhaps TRBD2 (5 bases). This CDR3 comprises 15 residues. CDR1 and CDR2 (germline): KGHSH, LQKENI. V was clipped by 3 bases and J by 5 bases, with 14 bases between them.